This entry lists 15 T cell receptor beta chains sequenced from one sample in a study of blood T cell repertoires in COVID-19 (dated by TCRdb to 2018 to 2020). Libraries came from the immunoSEQ multiplex PCR assay. Here the immuneACCESS table is served through TCRdb, limited to in-frame sequences with V and J called. Missing clones are a known gap in these copies; in checked studies unresolved V genes cover under half, and the rest lacks a known reason. Across this sample there are around 140,000 clones, with roughly 80% seen only once. Jointly, the top ten make up around 6% of the sample. What was sequenced was PBMCs or T cells enriched from blood (not recorded which). Every receptor here comes from a woman aged 50 to 60 who had recovered from COVID-19.

The CDR3 protein is CASSPQGFSNEKLFF. In nucleotides, the CDR3 is TGTGCCAGCAGTCCTCAGGGGTTTTCTAATGAAAAACTGTTTTTT. The chain joins TRBV6-5 to TRBJ1-4, with a tentative D call TRBD1 (6 bases). Germline-derived CDR1 and CDR2 are MNHEY and SVGAGI. The CDR3 is 15 amino acids. Trimming pared 5 bases from V and 3 bases from J, leaving 13 bases between.

This clone showed up many times. This chain uses TRBV6-6 with TRBJ2-7; D possibly corresponds to TRBD2 (5 bases). V lost 6 bases to trimming and J lost 1 base, with 10 bases between them. The CDR3 runs 13 residues. CDR1 and CDR2 (germline): MNHNY, SVGAGI (reference sequence). The CDR3 DNA sequence: TGTGCCAGCAGCTTTAGCGAATCCTACGAGCAGTACGTC. It codes for CASSFSESYEQYV.

This clone has just a few counts. This chain connects TRBV6-4 to TRBJ2-3, with 7 bases fitting TRBD2. CDR1 and CDR2 (germline): MRHNA, SNTAGT. The CDR3 totals 14 residues. The V and J ends lost 4 bases and 1 base, in that order; junction bases with no gene match: 2. In DNA, the CDR3 is TGTGCCAGCAGTGTGCTAGCGGGCACAGATACGCAGTATTTT. Translating it yields CASSVLAGTDTQYF.

V usage is TRBV4-1 and J usage is TRBJ2-7, with unresolved D. Germline V gene data show CDR1 as MGHRA and CDR2 as YSYEKL. This CDR3 region has 16 residues. Trimming removed 1 base at V and 1 base at J, with 14 bases between. In nucleotides, the CDR3 is TGCGCCAGCAGCCAAGTGGTCTTGGCAGAATCCTACGAGCAGTACTTC. Its protein product is CASSQVVLAESYEQYF.

This sequence joins TRBV6-2 or TRBV6-3 and TRBJ1-6; no clear D gene. CDR3 length: 14 amino acids. Trimming removed 2 bases at V and 8 bases at J, with 10 bases between. The germline CDR1 and CDR2 sequences are MNHEY and SVGEGT. CDR3 coding DNA: TGTGCCAGCAGTTACCGGGGAGCTTATTCACCCCTCCACTTT. As protein: CASSYRGAYSPLHF.

This chain joins TRBV6-5 and TRBJ1-3; D is undetermined. The CDR3 is 15 amino acids. CDR1 is MNHEY and CDR2 is SVGAGI in the germline V gene. Trimming pared 4 bases from V and 0 bases from J, leaving 10 bases between. Here the CDR3 reads CASSSLTVSGNTIYF. In DNA form, the CDR3 reads TGTGCCAGCAGTTCACTGACTGTCTCTGGAAACACCATATATTTT.

This clone has just one count. The chain uses TRBV28 and TRBJ1-4, with D perhaps TRBD1 (6 bases). CDR1 is MDHEN, CDR2 SYDVKM, per germline. The CDR3 is 10 residues long. Deletions cut 8 bases from V and 10 bases from J, with 8 bases between. The CDR3 DNA follows: TGTGCCAGCGCACAGGGAAAACTGTTTTTT. The encoded protein is CASAQGKLFF.

This clone turned up a few times. The rearrangement links TRBV2 to TRBJ2-7; tentatively, D is TRBD2 (6 bases). The CDR3 extends over 14 amino acids. V was cut by 11 bases and J by 4 bases, with 21 bases left in between. CDR1 is SNHLY, CDR2 FYNNEI, per germline. CDR3 DNA: TGTGCCGGAAAACCGGGACTTCTCGTTTACGAGCAGTACTTC. Translation gives CAGKPGLLVYEQYF. The entire variable domain, with the rest obtained from reference TRBV2 and TRBJ2-7, is as follows: EPEVTQTPSHQVTQMGQEVILRCVPISNHLYFYWYRQILGQKVEFLVSFYNNEISEKSEIFDDQFSVERPDGSNFTLKIRSTKLEDSAMYFCAGKPGLLVYEQYFGPGTRLTVT.

The chain joins TRBV9 to TRBJ1-2, with D uncertain. Trimming removed 4 bases from V and 3 bases from J, with 16 bases in between. This CDR3 has 15 amino acids. The germline CDR1 and CDR2 sequences are SGDLS and YYNGEE. The CDR3 loop reads CASSTGLSKDYGYTF. The CDR3 DNA follows: TGTGCCAGCAGCACGGGTCTTAGCAAGGACTATGGCTACACCTTC.

J is TRBJ1-5 and V is TRBV28; maybe TRBD1 (5 bases). The CDR3 contains 13 residues. CDR1 is MDHEN, CDR2 SYDVKM, per germline. V dropped 6 bases and J dropped 7 bases, with 13 bases sitting between them. The CDR3 spells CASSTGHRQPQHF. DNA of the CDR3: TGTGCCAGCAGCACCGGACATCGCCAGCCCCAGCATTTT.

The chain combines TRBV20-1 with TRBJ2-3; 7 bases are shared with TRBD2. J gave up 2 bases and V 3 bases, and 8 bases lay outside the gene matches. Germline CDR1 and CDR2: DFQATT and SNEGSKA (reference sequence). CDR3 length equals 15 residues. The CDR3 DNA reads TGCAGTGCTAGTCCGGGACTAACACCCACAGATACGCAGTATTTT. Translation gives CSASPGLTPTDTQYF.

This clone appeared a single time. The V gene is TRBV28, the J gene TRBJ1-2; a possible D gene is TRBD1 (5 bases). The CDR3 totals 12 residues. Germline V gives CDR1 MDHEN, CDR2 SYDVKM. V was shortened by 8 bases and J by 7 bases, with 14 bases between the two germline ends. CDR3 region: CASAGAVGGYTF. The CDR3 coding sequence is TGTGCCAGCGCTGGGGCCGTCGGTGGCTACACCTTC.

The genes are TRBV11-3 and TRBJ2-1; TRBD2 matches at 10 bases. The trim removed 0 bases at V and 5 bases at J, leaving 19 bases unmatched. This CDR3 has 21 amino acids. Germline lookup yields CDR1 SGHNT and CDR2 YENEEA. The CDR3 here is CASSLEGLVGALLAGDNEQFF. DNA for the CDR3: TGTGCCAGCAGCTTAGAGGGCCTTGTTGGTGCACTCCTAGCGGGGGACAATGAGCAGTTCTTC.

The rearrangement links TRBV2 to TRBJ1-3; D is possibly TRBD1 (6 bases). CDR1 and CDR2 from the germline V gene are SNHLY and FYNNEI. This CDR3 is 16 amino acids long. V gave up 1 base and J gave up 0 bases, with 10 bases separating them. CDR3 DNA sequence: TGTGCCAGCAGTGAAGTTGGACAGATCTCTGGAAACACCATATATTTT. Amino acid sequence: CASSEVGQISGNTIYF.

CDR3 protein: CAALVPYEQYF. The DNA of the CDR3 is TGTGCGGCCCTTGTCCCCTACGAGCAGTACTTC. This chain connects TRBV24-1 to TRBJ2-7; D remains ambiguous. The CDR3 is made up of 11 amino acids. CDR1 KGHDR and CDR2 SFDVKD come from the germline V gene.